The 27 T cell receptor beta chains presented below share a single source sample, sequenced in a study of blood T cell repertoires in COVID-19. Measured with immunoSEQ multiplex PCR; TCRdb has only the in-frame clones, and not every one. The sample carries approximately 61,000 clones, about 78% recorded once. Sequencing used peripheral blood. These receptors were obtained from a man aged 80 or over with active or convalescent COVID-19.

The chain carries TRBV2 and TRBJ2-4; D remains unclear. CDR1 and CDR2 from the germline V gene are SNHLY and FYNNEI. V lost 6 bases and J lost 3, with 12 bases in between. The CDR3 spans 14 residues. The DNA of the CDR3 is TGTGCCAGCAGGCTCCGGGTCCTCAAAAACATTCAGTACTTC. Translating it yields CASRLRVLKNIQYF. Full variable domain (outside the CDR3, taken from reference TRBV2 and TRBJ2-4): EPEVTQTPSHQVTQMGQEVILRCVPISNHLYFYWYRQILGQKVEFLVSFYNNEISEKSEIFDDQFSVERPDGSNFTLKIRSTKLEDSAMYFCASRLRVLKNIQYFGAGTRLSVL.

Comments on this clone: One end of the junction varies from germline; a read error may be responsible. The rearrangement links TRBV5-6 to TRBJ1-2, with a tentative D call TRBD1 (5 bases). Germline CDR1 reads SGHDT; CDR2 reads YYEEEE. The CDR3 is 16 amino acids. The CDR3 here is CARSTSGRGEHYGYTF. In DNA, the CDR3 is TGTGCCCGCAGCACCTCAGGGCGGGGGGAACACTATGGCTACACCTTC.

The gene calls are TRBV9 and TRBJ2-2, with TRBD1 identical over 10 bases. Trimming removed 4 bases from V and 2 bases from J; junction bases left unmatched: 5. The germline CDR1 and CDR2 sequences are SGDLS and YYNGEE. The CDR3 spans 16 residues. CDR3 sequence reads: CASSLGTGANTGELFF. CDR3 sequence (DNA): TGTGCCAGCAGCCTGGGGACAGGGGCAAACACCGGGGAGCTGTTTTTT.

This chain joins TRBV19 and TRBJ1-2; no reliable D call. V was clipped by 0 bases and J by 5 bases, with 13 bases between them. Germline CDR1 and CDR2: LNHDA and SQIVND (reference sequence). CDR3 length equals 15 residues. CDR3 sequence (DNA): TGTGCCAGTAGTATAGATCGTAGCTCTTGGTATGGCTACACCTTC. It yields the protein CASSIDRSSWYGYTF.

This clone was recorded a few times. The chain couples TRBV3-1 (or the pseudogene TRBV3-2) to TRBJ1-3; D gene ambiguous. V was cut by 4 bases and J by 2 bases, with 15 bases left in between. The CDR3 has 16 residues. Germline CDR1 reads LGHDT; CDR2 reads YNNKEL (reference sequence). CDR3 nucleotides: TGTGCCAGCAGCCTATTTGGGAGGCTACCTGGAAACACCATATATTTT. Protein product: CASSLFGRLPGNTIYF.

V usage is TRBV21-1 and J usage is TRBJ1-5; TRBD1 is the table's D call, not checked against the DNA. TRBV21-1 is a pseudogene locus. CDR3 length: 14 amino acids. The CDR3 DNA follows: TGTGCCAGCAGCCCGGACAGGGGGTTGGAGCCCCAGCATTTT. Amino acids: CASSPDRGLEPQHF.

The chain is built from TRBV28 and TRBJ2-2, with a possible D match to TRBD2 (6 bases). This CDR3 has 14 amino acids. Trimming shortened V by 6 bases and J by 6 bases, and 14 bases separated the two germline ends. Germline CDR1 reads MDHEN; CDR2 reads SYDVKM. Written as DNA, the CDR3 is TGTGCCAGCAGCGTAAATAGCGGACCCGGGGAGCTGTTTTTT. It codes for CASSVNSGPGELFF. The variable domain in full, with the rest retrieved from reference TRBV28 and TRBJ2-2, is DVKVTQSSRYLVKRTGEKVFLECVQDMDHENMFWYRQDPGLGLRLIYFSYDVKMKEKGDIPEGYSVSREKKERFSLILESASTNQTSMYLCASSVNSGPGELFFGEGSRLTVL.

The gene calls are TRBV7-3 and TRBJ2-2; D gene unclear. Germline values: CDR1 SGHTA, CDR2 FQGTGA. The CDR3 loop spans 14 amino acids. The V end lost 2 bases, the J end lost 7 bases, and 11 bases lay between the germline ends. The CDR3 protein is CASSLYSPDGELFF. The CDR3 DNA is TGTGCCAGCAGCTTATATTCTCCAGACGGGGAGCTGTTTTTT.

The chain has TRBV27 and TRBJ1-5; weak D call: TRBD1 (5 bases). The V and J ends lost 5 bases and 7 bases respectively, with 12 bases between them. Germline CDR1 is MNHEY and CDR2 is SMNVEV (reference sequence). The CDR3 is 13 residues long. The CDR3 DNA sequence: TGTGCCAGCAGTGACCCGGGGGGGCAGCCCCAGCATTTT. As protein: CASSDPGGQPQHF.

The V and J genes are TRBV30 and TRBJ2-4; TRBD2 agrees at 8 bases. The CDR3 is 14 residues long. Germline CDR1 and CDR2: GTSNPN and SVGIG (reference sequence). The J segment lost 10 bases and the V segment lost 4 bases, leaving 12 bases of the junction unmatched. Written as DNA, the CDR3 is TGTGCCTGGACCCGAACTAGCGGAGGGGGAATTCAGTACTTC. Encoded protein: CAWTRTSGGGIQYF.

The V call is TRBV6-6, the J call TRBJ1-1, with a weak D call TRBD1 (5 bases). V was clipped by 5 bases and J by 5 bases, with 12 bases between them. Germline V gene sequence: CDR1 MNHNY, CDR2 SVGAGI (reference sequence). The CDR3 extends over 13 amino acids. CDR3 loop: CASSGQERTEAFF. The DNA for the CDR3 is TGTGCCAGCAGTGGACAAGAGAGAACTGAAGCTTTCTTT.

The chain couples TRBV3-1 (or the pseudogene TRBV3-2) to TRBJ1-2, with 9 bases aligning to TRBD1. CDR3 length: 14 amino acids. Germline CDR1 and CDR2: LGHDT and YNNKEL (reference sequence). The ends lost 5 bases at V and 8 bases at J; junction bases unmatched: 9. The CDR3 nucleotides are TGTGCCAGCAGCACGACAGGGGGAGGACGGGGCTACACCTTC. Amino acid sequence: CASSTTGGGRGYTF.

V gene TRBV28 combines with J gene TRBJ2-7, with unresolved D. The germline V and J ends were trimmed by 1 base and 3 bases, with 4 bases remaining between them. The CDR3 runs 12 residues. Germline V gene sequence: CDR1 MDHEN, CDR2 SYDVKM. The CDR3 reads CASSLFFYEQYF. CDR3 DNA sequence: TGTGCCAGCAGTTTATTCTTCTACGAGCAGTACTTC.

The gene calls are TRBV30 and TRBJ2-2; 8 bases fit TRBD2. The CDR3 covers 15 residues. Per the germline V gene, CDR1 is GTSNPN and CDR2 is SVGIG (reference sequence). V lost 4 bases, J lost 6 bases, and 10 bases stayed unmatched. Here the CDR3 reads CAWISSPSGSGELFF. CDR3 nucleotide sequence: TGTGCCTGGATCTCGTCGCCTAGCGGGTCCGGGGAGCTGTTTTTT.

The gene calls are TRBV7-2 and TRBJ2-2; unclear D gene. The V end was cut by 1 base, the J end by 6 bases, with 12 bases between. The CDR3 sequence is 15 residues long. CDR1 SGHTA and CDR2 FQGNSA come from the germline V gene. The CDR3 is CASSLGYSISGELFF. In DNA form, the CDR3 reads TGTGCCAGCAGCTTAGGCTATAGTATTTCCGGGGAGCTGTTTTTT.

The chain links TRBV19 to TRBJ2-3; 9 bases line up with TRBD2. Germline CDR1 reads LNHDA; CDR2 reads SQIVND (reference sequence). The CDR3 sequence is 16 residues long. The V segment lost 9 bases and the J segment 2 bases; nucleotides outside the gene matches: 12. The CDR3 here is CASRARGGLVTDTQYF. CDR3 DNA: TGTGCCAGCCGCGCGCGGGGGGGGCTGGTCACAGATACGCAGTATTTT.

This clone appeared once. The rearrangement links TRBV24-1 to TRBJ2-1; 8 bases line up with TRBD2. Trimming took 3 bases from V and 3 from J; bases not matched to a gene: 6. Germline CDR1 is KGHDR and CDR2 is SFDVKD. CDR3 length: 16 amino acids. The CDR3 reads CATSDADSGVYNEQFF. Written as DNA, the CDR3 is TGTGCCACCAGTGATGCGGATAGCGGGGTCTACAATGAGCAGTTCTTC.

This chain connects TRBV4-3 to TRBJ2-2; D is unresolved. The germline V gene encodes CDR1 LGHNA and CDR2 YSLEER. The germline V and J ends were trimmed by 1 base and 11 bases, with 11 bases remaining between them. This CDR3 is 13 amino acids long. CDR3 sequence: CASSQGAAQELFF. The CDR3 bases are TGCGCCAGCAGCCAAGGGGCAGCACAAGAGCTGTTTTTT.

The chain is built from TRBV4-1 and TRBJ2-7, with a tentative D call TRBD1 (6 bases). This CDR3 comprises 18 residues. Germline CDR1 is MGHRA and CDR2 is YSYEKL. V was pared by 2 bases and J by 1 base, with 21 bases between. Written as DNA, the CDR3 is TGCGCCAGCAGCCAATACCAGATTTCGTCCCAGGGGTCCTACGAGCAGTACTTC. Translated, it gives CASSQYQISSQGSYEQYF.

This clone came up a few times. This chain links TRBV6-4 with TRBJ1-1; TRBD1 matches 7 bases. Looked up from germline, CDR1 is MRHNA and CDR2 is SNTAGT. The length of the CDR3 is 13 residues. J was trimmed by 3 bases and V by 5 bases; bases with no gene match: 3. The CDR3 DNA reads TGTGCCAGCAGTATCAGGGGGGACACTGAAGCTTTCTTT. It yields the protein CASSIRGDTEAFF.

The chain couples TRBV21-1 to TRBJ2-1; TRBD2, as called in the table, went unchecked against the DNA. TRBV21-1 corresponds to a pseudogene. This CDR3 comprises 15 residues. This chain's CDR3 is CASSKVDSGRFEQFF. The CDR3 DNA is TGTGCCAGCAGCAAAGTAGATAGCGGGAGATTTGAGCAGTTCTTC.

There are a few counts of this clone. The rearrangement joins TRBV14 to TRBJ2-1; 7 nucleotides match TRBD2. The V segment lost 0 bases and the J segment 7 bases; nucleotides outside the gene matches: 12. The CDR3 spans 17 residues. Germline CDR1 SGHDN, CDR2 FVKESK. In DNA, the CDR3 is TGTGCCAGCAGCCAAGATCCAGGGCGGGAGCCCCGGAATGAGCAGTTCTTC. Protein: CASSQDPGREPRNEQFF. The full variable domain, with the rest looked up from reference TRBV14 and TRBJ2-1, is EAGVTQFPSHSVIEKGQTVTLRCDPISGHDNLYWYRRVMGKEIKFLLHFVKESKQDESGMPNNRFLAERTGGTYSTLKVQPAELEDSGVYFCASSQDPGREPRNEQFFGPGTRLTVL.

The chain carries TRBV5-1 and TRBJ2-1; 7 nucleotides line up with TRBD1. Germline V gene lookup returns CDR1 SGHRS and CDR2 YFSETQ. The CDR3 is 14 amino acids. J gave up 2 bases and V 4 bases, and 3 bases lay outside the gene matches. CDR3 sequence (DNA): TGCGCCAGCAGCATCCAGGGGGCCTACAATGAGCAGTTCTTC. Translating it yields CASSIQGAYNEQFF. The complete variable domain, with remaining parts taken from reference TRBV5-1 and TRBJ2-1, reads KAGVTQTPRYLIKTRGQQVTLSCSPISGHRSVSWYQQTPGQGLQFLFEYFSETQRNKGNFPGRFSGRQFSNSRSEMNVSTLELGDSALYLCASSIQGAYNEQFFGPGTRLTVL.

The CDR3 DNA reads TGTGCCAGCAGCTTTGGACAGGGCCTCGAAGCTTTCTTT. Translating it yields CASSFGQGLEAFF. The V call is TRBV7-3, the J call TRBJ1-1, with TRBD1 matching over 8 bases. With 3 bases clipped from V and 8 bases from J, the junction kept 5 bases outside the gene matches. The CDR3 totals 13 residues. CDR1 and CDR2 (germline): SGHTA, FQGTGA.

The gene calls are TRBV21-1 and TRBJ1-4; the tabulated D call, TRBD1, remains unverified against the DNA. TRBV21-1 is marked as a pseudogene. The CDR3 contains 14 residues. The CDR3, as DNA: TGTGCCAGCAGCTCAGTTGCAACTAATGAAAAACTGTTTTTT. The encoded protein is CASSSVATNEKLFF.

The chain joins TRBV18 to TRBJ1-6; D is uncertain. The CDR3 is made up of 16 amino acids. Per the germline V gene, CDR1 is KGHSH and CDR2 is LQKENI. V was shortened by 1 base and J by 5 bases, with 12 bases between the two germline ends. The CDR3 here is CASSPRGRANNSPLHF. CDR3 DNA: TGTGCCAGCTCACCACGAGGCCGCGCGAATAATTCACCCCTCCACTTT.

This chain connects TRBV6-2 or TRBV6-3 to TRBJ1-2, with D possibly matching TRBD1 (6 bases). Germline values: CDR1 MNHEY, CDR2 SVGEGT. Trimming stripped 2 bases from V and 1 base from J, with 14 bases between. This CDR3 region has 16 residues. CDR3 protein: CASSYGGGGGNYGYTF. Written as DNA, the CDR3 is TGTGCCAGCAGTTACGGCGGAGGGGGGGGTAACTATGGCTACACCTTC.